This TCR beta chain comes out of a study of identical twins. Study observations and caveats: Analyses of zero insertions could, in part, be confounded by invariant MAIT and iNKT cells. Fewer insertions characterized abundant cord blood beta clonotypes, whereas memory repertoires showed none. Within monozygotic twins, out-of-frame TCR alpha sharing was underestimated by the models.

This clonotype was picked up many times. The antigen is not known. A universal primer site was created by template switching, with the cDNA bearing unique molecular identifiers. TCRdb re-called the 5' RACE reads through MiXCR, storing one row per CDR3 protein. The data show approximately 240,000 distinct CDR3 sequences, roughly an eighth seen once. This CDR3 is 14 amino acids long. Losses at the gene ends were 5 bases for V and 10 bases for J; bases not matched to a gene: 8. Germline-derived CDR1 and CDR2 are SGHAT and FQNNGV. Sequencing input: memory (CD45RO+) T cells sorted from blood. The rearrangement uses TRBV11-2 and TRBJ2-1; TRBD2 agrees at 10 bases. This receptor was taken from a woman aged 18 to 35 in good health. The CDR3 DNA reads TGTGCCAGCAGCCCCACTAGCGGGGTGAGGGAGCAGTTCTTC. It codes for CASSPTSGVREQFF.